These T cell receptor beta chains were read from a single sample in a study of CD8 T cells in ankylosing spondylitis. TCRdb passed the 5' RACE reads through MiXCR, listing each CDR3 protein once. The sample includes 200,000 to 250,000 distinct CDR3 sequences, approximately 12% of them seen just once. Sequenced material: blood, either unsorted or a sorted T cell fraction (not recorded which). Receptor source: a male donor with ankylosing spondylitis or in good health (not recorded which). Both conserved end residues are part of each CDR3.

cdr3_aa: CSVEEYRGSIEQYF; cdr3_length: 14; v_call: TRBV29-1; j_call: TRBJ2-7
cdr3_aa: CASSSTDSGANVLTF; cdr3_length: 15; v_call: TRBV6-1; j_call: TRBJ2-6
cdr3_aa: CSARSTDNQPQHF; cdr3_length: 13; v_call: TRBV20-1; j_call: TRBJ1-5
cdr3_aa: CATSRVQGFDEQYF; cdr3_length: 14; v_call: TRBV15; j_call: TRBJ2-7
cdr3_aa: CASSPGTSGGPRSRFF; cdr3_length: 16; v_call: TRBV5-1; j_call: TRBJ2-1
cdr3_aa: CASRLASEAFF; cdr3_length: 11; v_call: TRBV6-1; j_call: TRBJ1-1
cdr3_aa: CASRVAGGPGRNEQFF; cdr3_length: 16; v_call: TRBV27; j_call: TRBJ2-1
cdr3_aa: CSARYGGVRDGELFF; cdr3_length: 15; v_call: TRBV20-1; j_call: TRBJ2-2
cdr3_aa: CASSFGLAGFTTDTQYF; cdr3_length: 17; v_call: TRBV7-8; j_call: TRBJ2-3
cdr3_aa: CSAGLPNTEAFF; cdr3_length: 12; v_call: TRBV29-1; j_call: TRBJ1-1